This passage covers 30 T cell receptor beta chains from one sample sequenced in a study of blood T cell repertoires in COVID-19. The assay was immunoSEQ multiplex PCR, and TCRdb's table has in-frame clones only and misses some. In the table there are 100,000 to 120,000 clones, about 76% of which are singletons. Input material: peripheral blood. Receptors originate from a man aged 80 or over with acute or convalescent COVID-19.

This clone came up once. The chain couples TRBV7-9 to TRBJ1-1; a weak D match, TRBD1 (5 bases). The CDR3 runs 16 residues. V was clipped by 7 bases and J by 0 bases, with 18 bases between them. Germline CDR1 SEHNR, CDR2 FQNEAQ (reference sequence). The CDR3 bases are TGTGCCAGCAACAGAATTAGGGGCGGCCTGAACACTGAAGCTTTCTTT. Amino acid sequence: CASNRIRGGLNTEAFF.

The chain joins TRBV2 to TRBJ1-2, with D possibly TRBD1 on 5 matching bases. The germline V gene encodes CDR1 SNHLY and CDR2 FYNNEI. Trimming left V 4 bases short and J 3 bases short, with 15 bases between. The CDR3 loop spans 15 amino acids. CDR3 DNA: TGTGCCAGCAGTGGAAGGGCCGGCAGGGACTATGGCTACACCTTC. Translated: CASSGRAGRDYGYTF.

The CDR3 DNA reads as TGTGCCAGCAGTTTAATCCAGGGGGCAAACACCATATATTTT. Its translation: CASSLIQGANTIYF. J is TRBJ1-3 and V is TRBV28; 8 bases are a match to TRBD1. The CDR3 is 14 residues long. V dropped 2 bases and J dropped 6; count of bases not matched to a gene: 3. The germline V gene encodes CDR1 MDHEN and CDR2 SYDVKM.

Here the CDR3 reads CAWGGQLNEKLFF. DNA for the CDR3: TGTGCCTGGGGGGGACAGCTTAATGAAAAACTGTTTTTT. This chain links TRBV30 with TRBJ1-4, with 7 bases lining up with TRBD1. Germline V gives CDR1 GTSNPN, CDR2 SVGIG (reference sequence). Trimming at V came to 5 bases and at J to 4 bases, leaving 4 bases not matched to a gene. This CDR3 contains 13 residues. Based on the CDR3 plus reference TRBV30 and TRBJ1-4, the full variable domain is SQTIHQWPATLVQPVGSPLSLECTVEGTSNPNLYWYRQAAGRGLQLLFYSVGIGQISSEVPQNLSASRPQDRQFILSSKKLLLSDSGFYLCAWGGQLNEKLFFGSGTQLSVL.

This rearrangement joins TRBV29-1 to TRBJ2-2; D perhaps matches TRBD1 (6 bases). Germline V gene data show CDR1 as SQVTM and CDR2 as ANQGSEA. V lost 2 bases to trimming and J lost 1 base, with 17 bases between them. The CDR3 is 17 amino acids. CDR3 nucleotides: TGCAGCGTTGAAAGCGTGTCAGGGGCTGGGAACACCGGGGAGCTGTTTTTT. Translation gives CSVESVSGAGNTGELFF.

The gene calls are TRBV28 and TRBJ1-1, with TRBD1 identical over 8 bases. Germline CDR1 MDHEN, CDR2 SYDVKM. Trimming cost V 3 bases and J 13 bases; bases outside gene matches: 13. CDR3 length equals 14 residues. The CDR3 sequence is CASSLRGTGLGGFF. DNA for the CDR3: TGTGCCAGCAGTTTGCGAGGGACAGGCCTCGGGGGTTTCTTT.

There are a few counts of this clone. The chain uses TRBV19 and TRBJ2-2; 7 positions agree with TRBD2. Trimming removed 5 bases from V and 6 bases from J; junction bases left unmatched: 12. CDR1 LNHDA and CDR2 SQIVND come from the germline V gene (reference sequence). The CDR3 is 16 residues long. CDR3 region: CASSPTASGIAGELFF. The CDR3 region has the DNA TGTGCCAGTAGTCCGACCGCTAGCGGAATTGCCGGGGAGCTGTTTTTT.

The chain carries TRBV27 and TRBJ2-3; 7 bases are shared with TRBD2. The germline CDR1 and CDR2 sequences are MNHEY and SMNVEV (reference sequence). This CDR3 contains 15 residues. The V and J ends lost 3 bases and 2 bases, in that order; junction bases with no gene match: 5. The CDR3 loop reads CASSFTGGFTDTQYF. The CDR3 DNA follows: TGTGCCAGCAGTTTTACGGGAGGTTTCACAGATACGCAGTATTTT.

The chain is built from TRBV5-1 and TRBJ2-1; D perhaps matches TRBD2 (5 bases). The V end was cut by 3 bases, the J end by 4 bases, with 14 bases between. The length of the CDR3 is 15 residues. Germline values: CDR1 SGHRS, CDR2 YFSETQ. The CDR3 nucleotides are TGCGCCAGCAGCTCGGAGGCGGGCTCATACAATGAGCAGTTCTTC. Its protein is CASSSEAGSYNEQFF.

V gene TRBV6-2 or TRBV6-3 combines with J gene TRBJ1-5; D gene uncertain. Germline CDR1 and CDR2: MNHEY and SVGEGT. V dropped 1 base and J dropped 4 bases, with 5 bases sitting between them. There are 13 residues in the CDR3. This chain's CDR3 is CASSYLANQPQHF. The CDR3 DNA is TGTGCCAGCAGTTACTTGGCTAATCAGCCCCAGCATTTT.

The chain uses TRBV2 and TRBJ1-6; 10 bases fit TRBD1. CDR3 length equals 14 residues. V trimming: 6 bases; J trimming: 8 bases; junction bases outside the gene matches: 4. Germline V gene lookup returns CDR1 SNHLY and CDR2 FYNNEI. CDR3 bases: TGTGCCAGCAGGAAAGGGACAGGGGATTCACCCCTCCACTTT. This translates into CASRKGTGDSPLHF.

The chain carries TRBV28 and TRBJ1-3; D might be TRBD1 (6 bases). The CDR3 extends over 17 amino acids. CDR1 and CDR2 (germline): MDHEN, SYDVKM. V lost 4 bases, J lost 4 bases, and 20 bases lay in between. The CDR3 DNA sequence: TGTGCCAGCAGTTCCGGGACATACTACACGAGGGGAAACACCATATATTTT. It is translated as CASSSGTYYTRGNTIYF.

The CDR3: CASSIRQADTQYF. The CDR3, as DNA: TGTGCCAGCAGTATAAGACAGGCTGATACGCAGTATTTT. The chain recombines TRBV25-1 with TRBJ2-3, with D possibly matching TRBD1 (6 bases). In germline, CDR1 is MGHDK, CDR2 SYGVNS. The CDR3 has 13 residues. V lost 5 bases and J 6 bases, leaving 12 bases between the germline ends.

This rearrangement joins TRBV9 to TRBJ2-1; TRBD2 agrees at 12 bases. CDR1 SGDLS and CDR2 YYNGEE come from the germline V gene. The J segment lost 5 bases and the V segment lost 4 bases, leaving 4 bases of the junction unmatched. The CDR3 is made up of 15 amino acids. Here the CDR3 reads CASSIGLAGNNEQFF. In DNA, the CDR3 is TGTGCCAGCAGCATAGGACTAGCGGGAAACAATGAGCAGTTCTTC. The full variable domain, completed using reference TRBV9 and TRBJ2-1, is DSGVTQTPKHLITATGQRVTLRCSPRSGDLSVYWYQQSLDQGLQFLIQYYNGEERAKGNILERFSAQQFPDLHSELNLSSLELGDSALYFCASSIGLAGNNEQFFGPGTRLTVL.

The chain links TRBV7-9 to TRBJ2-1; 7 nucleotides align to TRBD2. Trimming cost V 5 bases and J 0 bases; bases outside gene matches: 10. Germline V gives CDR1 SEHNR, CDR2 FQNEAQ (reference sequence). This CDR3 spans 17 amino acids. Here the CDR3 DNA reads TGTGCCAGCAGCCCGGGGGGTGGGTATAGCTCCTACAATGAGCAGTTCTTC. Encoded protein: CASSPGGGYSSYNEQFF.

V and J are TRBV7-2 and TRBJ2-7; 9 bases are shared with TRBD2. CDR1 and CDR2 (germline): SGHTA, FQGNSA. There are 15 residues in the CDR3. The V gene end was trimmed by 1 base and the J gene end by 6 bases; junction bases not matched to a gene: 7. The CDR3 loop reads CASSLGAAGGVEQYF. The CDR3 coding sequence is TGTGCCAGCAGCTTAGGTGCTGCGGGGGGGGTCGAGCAGTACTTC.

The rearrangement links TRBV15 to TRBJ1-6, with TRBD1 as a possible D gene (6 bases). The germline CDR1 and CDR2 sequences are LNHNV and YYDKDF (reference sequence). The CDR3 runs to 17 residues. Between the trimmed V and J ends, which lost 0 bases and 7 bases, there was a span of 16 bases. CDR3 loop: CATSRDAGGRLNSPLHF. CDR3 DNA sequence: TGTGCCACCAGCAGAGATGCTGGGGGCCGACTGAATTCACCCCTCCACTTT.

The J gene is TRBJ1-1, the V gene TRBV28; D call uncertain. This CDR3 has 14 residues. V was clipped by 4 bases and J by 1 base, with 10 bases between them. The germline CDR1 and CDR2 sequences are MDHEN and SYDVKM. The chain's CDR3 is CASSSSETNTEAFF. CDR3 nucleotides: TGTGCCAGCAGTTCGTCAGAAACGAACACTGAAGCTTTCTTT.

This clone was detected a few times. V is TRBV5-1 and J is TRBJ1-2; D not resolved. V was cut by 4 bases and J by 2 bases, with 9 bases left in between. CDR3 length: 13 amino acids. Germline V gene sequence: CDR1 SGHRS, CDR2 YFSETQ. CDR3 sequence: CASSTRLNYGYTF. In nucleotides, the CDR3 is TGCGCCAGCAGCACCCGACTCAACTATGGCTACACCTTC.

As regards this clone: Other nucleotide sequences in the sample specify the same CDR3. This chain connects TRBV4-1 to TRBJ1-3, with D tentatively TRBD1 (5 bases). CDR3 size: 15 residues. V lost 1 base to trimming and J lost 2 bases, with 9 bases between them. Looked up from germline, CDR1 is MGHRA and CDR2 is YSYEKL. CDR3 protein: CASSQAGGTGNTIYF. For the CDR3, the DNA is TGCGCCAGCAGCCAAGCCGGGGGAACTGGAAACACCATATATTTT.

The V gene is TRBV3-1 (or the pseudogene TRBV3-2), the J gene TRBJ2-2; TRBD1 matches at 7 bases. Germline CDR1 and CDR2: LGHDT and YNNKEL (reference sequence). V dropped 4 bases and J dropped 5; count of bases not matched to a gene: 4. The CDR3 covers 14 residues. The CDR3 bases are TGTGCCAGCAGCCTAGGGACAGAGACCGGGGAGCTGTTTTTT. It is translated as CASSLGTETGELFF.

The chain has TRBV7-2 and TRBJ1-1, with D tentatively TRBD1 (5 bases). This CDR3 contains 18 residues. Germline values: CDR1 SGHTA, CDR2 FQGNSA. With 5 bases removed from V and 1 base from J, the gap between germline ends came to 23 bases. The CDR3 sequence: CASSAQPGLRRRNTEAFF. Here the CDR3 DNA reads TGTGCCAGCAGCGCCCAACCGGGACTCAGGAGGCGGAACACTGAAGCTTTCTTT.

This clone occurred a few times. In DNA form, the CDR3 reads TGTGCCAGCTCACCACAGGGGACAGGCCCCTACGAGCAGTACTTC. Protein product: CASSPQGTGPYEQYF. The J gene is TRBJ2-7, the V gene TRBV18; 8 positions agree with TRBD1. Germline V gene lookup returns CDR1 KGHSH and CDR2 LQKENI. CDR3 length equals 15 residues. The trim removed 1 base at V and 2 bases at J, leaving 4 bases unmatched.

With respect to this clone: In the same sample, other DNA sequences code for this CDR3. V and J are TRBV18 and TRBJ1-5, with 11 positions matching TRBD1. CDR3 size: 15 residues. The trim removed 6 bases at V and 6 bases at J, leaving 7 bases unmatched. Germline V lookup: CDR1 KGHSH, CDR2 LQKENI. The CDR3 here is CASSPGTGGRQPQHF. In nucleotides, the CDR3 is TGTGCCAGCTCCCCCGGGACAGGGGGGCGTCAGCCCCAGCATTTT.

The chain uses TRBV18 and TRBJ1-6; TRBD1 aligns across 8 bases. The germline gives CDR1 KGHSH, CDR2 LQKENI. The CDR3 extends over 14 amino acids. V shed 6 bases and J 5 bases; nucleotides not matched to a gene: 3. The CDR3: CASSKDRDNSPLHF. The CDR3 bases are TGTGCCAGCTCGAAGGACAGGGATAATTCACCCCTCCACTTT.

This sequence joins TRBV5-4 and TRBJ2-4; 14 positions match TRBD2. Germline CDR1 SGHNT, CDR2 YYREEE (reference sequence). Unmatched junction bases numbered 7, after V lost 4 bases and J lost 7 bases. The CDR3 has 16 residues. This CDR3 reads CASSTGTSGSRNIQYF. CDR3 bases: TGTGCCAGCAGCACCGGGACTAGCGGGAGTAGGAACATTCAGTACTTC.

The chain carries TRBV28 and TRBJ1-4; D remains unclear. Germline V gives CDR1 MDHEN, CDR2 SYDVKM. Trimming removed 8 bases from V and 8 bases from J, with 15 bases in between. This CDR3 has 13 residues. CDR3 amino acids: CASYGSLGEKLFF. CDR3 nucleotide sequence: TGTGCCAGCTATGGGTCCCTAGGAGAAAAACTGTTTTTT.

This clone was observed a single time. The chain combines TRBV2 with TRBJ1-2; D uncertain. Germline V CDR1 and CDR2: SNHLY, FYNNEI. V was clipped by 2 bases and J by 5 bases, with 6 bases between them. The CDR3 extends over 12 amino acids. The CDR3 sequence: CASSELSYGYTF. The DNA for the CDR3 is TGTGCCAGCAGTGAATTGAGTTATGGCTACACCTTC.

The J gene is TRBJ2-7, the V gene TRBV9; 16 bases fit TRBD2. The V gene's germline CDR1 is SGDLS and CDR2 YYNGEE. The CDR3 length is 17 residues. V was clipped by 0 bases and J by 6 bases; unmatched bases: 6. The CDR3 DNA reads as TGTGCCAGCAGCGTAGAACCGGGACTAGCGGGAGGGGGCGAGCAGTACTTC. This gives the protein CASSVEPGLAGGGEQYF.

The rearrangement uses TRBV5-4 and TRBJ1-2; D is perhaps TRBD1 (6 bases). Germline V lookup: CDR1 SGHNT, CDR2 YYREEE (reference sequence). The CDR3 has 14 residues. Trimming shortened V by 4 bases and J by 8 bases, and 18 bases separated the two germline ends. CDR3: CASSRDTGPRGYTF. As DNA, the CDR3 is TGTGCCAGCAGCCGGGACACAGGGCCACGGGGCTACACCTTC. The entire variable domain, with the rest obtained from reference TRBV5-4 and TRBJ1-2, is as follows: ETGVTQSPTHLIKTRGQQVTLRCSSQSGHNTVSWYQQALGQGPQFIFQYYREEENGRGNFPPRFSGLQFPNYSSELNVNALELDDSALYLCASSRDTGPRGYTFGSGTRLTVV.